The 30 T cell receptor beta chains listed next were all sequenced from one sample in a study of cytomegalovirus exposure and HLA in healthy donors. PCR involved 60 Vbeta and 13 Jbeta primers. The assay was immunoSEQ multiplex PCR, and TCRdb's table has in-frame clones only and misses some. The data contain some 100,000 clones, roughly 83% of them singletons. The sequencing sample was made of PBMCs. The receptors originated from a male donor in good health and CMV-seropositive.

The gene calls are TRBV7-2 and TRBJ1-6; TRBD1 aligns across 10 bases. The germline V gene has CDR1 SGHTA and CDR2 FQGNSA. The CDR3 has 15 amino acids. V was clipped by 1 base and J by 10 bases; unmatched bases: 4. Here the CDR3 reads CASSLEGQGRSPLHF. CDR3 DNA: TGTGCCAGCAGCTTAGAGGGACAGGGGCGCTCACCCCTCCACTTT.

V and J are TRBV6-1 and TRBJ1-2; no reliable D call. CDR1 and CDR2 (germline): MNHNS, SASEGT. The V end lost 7 bases, the J end lost 5 bases, and 8 bases lay between the germline ends. The CDR3 has 11 amino acids. The CDR3 is CASKELYGYTF. CDR3 coding DNA: TGTGCCAGCAAGGAGCTTTATGGCTACACCTTC.

This sequence joins TRBV5-1 and TRBJ1-3; 7 nucleotides line up with TRBD1. This CDR3 is 15 amino acids long. V shed 4 bases and J 0 bases; nucleotides not matched to a gene: 4. Germline V lookup: CDR1 SGHRS, CDR2 YFSETQ. CDR3 sequence: CASSPGQTSGNTIYF. CDR3 in DNA: TGCGCCAGCAGCCCGGGACAGACCTCTGGAAACACCATATATTTT. The variable domain in full, completed from reference TRBV5-1 and TRBJ1-3, reads KAGVTQTPRYLIKTRGQQVTLSCSPISGHRSVSWYQQTPGQGLQFLFEYFSETQRNKGNFPGRFSGRQFSNSRSEMNVSTLELGDSALYLCASSPGQTSGNTIYFGEGSWLTVV.

The CDR3 region is CASRASGGGSDTQYF. CDR3 bases: TGTGCCAGCAGAGCTAGCGGGGGGGGCTCAGATACGCAGTATTTT. V and J are TRBV6-5 and TRBJ2-3; 12 bases align to TRBD2. Germline V gene sequence: CDR1 MNHEY, CDR2 SVGAGI. CDR3 length: 15 residues. The junction had 5 bases not matched to a gene; V was cut back by 6 bases and J by 4 bases.

As DNA, the CDR3 is TGCAGCGTTTATGAGGGCTGGTTTGGCTACACCTTC. This sequence encodes CSVYEGWFGYTF. The chain is built from TRBV29-1 and TRBJ1-2, with D hard to call. CDR3 size: 12 residues. CDR1 is SQVTM, CDR2 ANQGSEA, per germline. V lost 5 bases and J 7 bases, leaving 14 bases between the germline ends.

V is TRBV10-3 and J is TRBJ1-2, with 11 bases aligning to TRBD1. This CDR3 has 15 residues. In germline, CDR1 is ENHRY, CDR2 SYGVKD. V shed 5 bases, J shed 3 bases, and the junction held 5 bases outside the gene matches. CDR3 amino acids: CAISQKGQGDYGYTF. In DNA, the CDR3 is TGTGCCATCAGTCAGAAGGGACAGGGGGACTATGGCTACACCTTC.

The chain employs TRBV4-2 and TRBJ2-1; TRBD2 matches 8 bases. Germline CDR1 and CDR2: LGHNA and YNFKEQ. With V trimmed by 1 base and J by 9 bases, 14 bases remained unmatched. This CDR3 spans 17 amino acids. The CDR3 sequence: CASSQGYSGVLPGEQFF. The CDR3 nucleotides read TGTGCCAGCAGCCAAGGGTATAGCGGGGTACTGCCGGGTGAGCAGTTCTTC.

The rearrangement links TRBV11-2 to TRBJ1-5; unclear D gene. The V gene's germline CDR1 is SGHAT and CDR2 FQNNGV. The CDR3 is 12 residues long. Trimming left V 0 bases short and J 13 bases short, with 10 bases between. The CDR3 loop is CASSLDEQSQHF. CDR3 nucleotide sequence: TGTGCCAGCAGCTTAGACGAACAGAGTCAGCATTTT.

The rearrangement uses TRBV5-1 and TRBJ2-2, with 9 bases that match TRBD2. Germline V gene data show CDR1 as SGHRS and CDR2 as YFSETQ. J lost 1 base, V lost 3 bases, and 7 bases had no gene match. The CDR3 has 17 amino acids. CDR3 protein: CASSWTFSGGNTGELFF. CDR3 coding DNA: TGCGCCAGCAGCTGGACCTTTAGCGGGGGGAACACCGGGGAGCTGTTTTTT.

The chain carries TRBV2 and TRBJ1-3; unclear D gene. The V end lost 7 bases, the J end lost 0 bases, and 13 bases lay between the germline ends. Germline V gives CDR1 SNHLY, CDR2 FYNNEI. CDR3 length: 15 residues. In nucleotides, the CDR3 is TGTGCCAGCATGAGGTTGCGGAGCTCTGGAAACACCATATATTTT. Amino acid sequence: CASMRLRSSGNTIYF.

The chain has TRBV6-5 and TRBJ1-2; possible D gene TRBD1, 5 bases. The CDR3 consists of 13 residues. Trimming stripped 10 bases from V and 2 bases from J, with 14 bases between. Germline V gene lookup returns CDR1 MNHEY and CDR2 SVGAGI. Here the CDR3 DNA reads TGTGCCACTCAAGACAGATTAAACTATGGCTACACCTTC. Translating gives CATQDRLNYGYTF.

In this sample, this clone turned up a few times. Written as DNA, the CDR3 is TGTGCCAGCAGCGTTACTAGGGATCAGCCCCAGCATTTT. This gives the protein CASSVTRDQPQHF. The chain carries TRBV2 and TRBJ1-5; D remains ambiguous. CDR1 SNHLY and CDR2 FYNNEI come from the germline V gene. There are 13 residues in the CDR3. The V gene lost 6 bases and the J gene lost 5 bases, with 11 bases spanning the gap.

This rearrangement joins TRBV6-5 to TRBJ1-3, with 9 bases matching TRBD1. The CDR3 contains 13 residues. V trimming: 6 bases; J trimming: 6 bases; junction bases outside the gene matches: 3. From germline, CDR1 is MNHEY and CDR2 SVGAGI. The CDR3 here is CASRGTGKNTIYF. DNA of the CDR3: TGTGCCAGCAGGGGGACAGGGAAAAACACCATATATTTT.

V is TRBV27 and J is TRBJ2-3; TRBD2 aligns across 8 bases. J was trimmed by 11 bases and V by 5 bases; bases with no gene match: 3. The CDR3 consists of 11 residues. CDR1 and CDR2 from the germline V gene are MNHEY and SMNVEV (reference sequence). This CDR3 reads CASSLAGKQYF. The CDR3 DNA reads TGTGCCAGCAGTCTAGCGGGCAAGCAGTATTTT.

In its sample, this clone was seen once. The chain joins TRBV7-6 to TRBJ2-7; D possibly corresponds to TRBD1 (5 bases). Germline V gene lookup returns CDR1 SGHVS and CDR2 FNYEAQ. V lost 1 base and J 2 bases, leaving 12 bases between the germline ends. The CDR3 is made up of 15 amino acids. The CDR3 region is CASSLENRSPYEQYF. In nucleotides, the CDR3 is TGTGCCAGCAGCTTAGAGAACAGGTCCCCCTACGAGCAGTACTTC.

The chain is built from TRBV19 and TRBJ2-7; weak D call: TRBD1 (6 bases). The CDR3 consists of 15 residues. The V gene's germline CDR1 is LNHDA and CDR2 SQIVND (reference sequence). Between the trimmed V and J ends, which lost 5 bases and 0 bases, there was a span of 14 bases. As DNA, the CDR3 is TGTGCCAGTAGTCCCAGCGGACAGAGCTCCTACGAGCAGTACTTC. It encodes CASSPSGQSSYEQYF. Using reference TRBV19 and TRBJ2-7 for the parts outside the CDR3, the full variable domain is DGGITQSPKYLFRKEGQNVTLSCEQNLNHDAMYWYRQDPGQGLRLIYYSQIVNDFQKGDIAEGYSVSREKKESFPLTVTSAQKNPTAFYLCASSPSGQSSYEQYFGPGTRLTVT.

The V gene is TRBV4-3, the J gene TRBJ2-1; 7 nucleotides match TRBD1. V was clipped by 3 bases and J by 2 bases; unmatched bases: 7. Germline CDR1 LGHNA, CDR2 YSLEER. This CDR3 spans 16 amino acids. The CDR3 nucleotides are TGCGCCAGCAGCCAGCTACAGGGGATCACCTACAATGAGCAGTTCTTC. It encodes CASSQLQGITYNEQFF.

A few counts support this clone. V gene TRBV2 combines with J gene TRBJ1-4, with 7 bases matching TRBD1. The germline V gene has CDR1 SNHLY and CDR2 FYNNEI. This CDR3 is built from 15 residues. The ends lost 8 bases at V and 4 bases at J; junction bases unmatched: 10. CDR3 region: CASSLLQGNNEKLFF. CDR3 sequence (DNA): TGTGCCAGCTCGCTCCTACAGGGGAATAATGAAAAACTGTTTTTT.

This chain connects TRBV4-1 to TRBJ1-2; 7 bases fit TRBD1. J was trimmed by 2 bases and V by 8 bases; bases with no gene match: 5. Germline CDR1 is MGHRA and CDR2 is YSYEKL. This CDR3 region has 13 residues. The CDR3 loop is CASRARGNYGYTF. CDR3 in DNA: TGCGCCAGCCGCGCCAGGGGGAACTATGGCTACACCTTC.

The chain uses TRBV5-4 and TRBJ1-1, with D maybe TRBD1 (6 bases). CDR1 SGHNT and CDR2 YYREEE come from the germline V gene (reference sequence). This CDR3 is 14 amino acids long. Between the trimmed V and J ends, which lost 2 bases and 1 base, there was a span of 9 bases. The CDR3 reads CASSLQGSNTEAFF. CDR3 sequence (DNA): TGTGCCAGCAGCTTACAGGGTTCGAACACTGAAGCTTTCTTT.

CDR3 sequence: CASSLGGQATGEQFF. Written as DNA, the CDR3 is TGCGCCAGCAGCTTGGGGGGACAGGCTACAGGTGAGCAGTTCTTC. The chain recombines TRBV5-1 with TRBJ2-1; 8 positions agree with TRBD1. Germline V gene data show CDR1 as SGHRS and CDR2 as YFSETQ. This CDR3 contains 15 residues. V lost 0 bases, J lost 9 bases, and 8 bases stayed unmatched.

The chain links TRBV5-1 to TRBJ1-4, with no clear D. Trimming stripped 7 bases from V and 8 bases from J, with 18 bases between. CDR1 and CDR2 (germline): SGHRS, YFSETQ. The CDR3 length is 14 residues. The CDR3 DNA reads as TGCGCCAGCCAGCTGTCCCCGGGTAGCGAAAAACTGTTTTTT. Protein: CASQLSPGSEKLFF.

The chain carries TRBV4-1 and TRBJ1-4; 10 nucleotides line up with TRBD1. This CDR3 region has 16 residues. In germline, CDR1 is MGHRA, CDR2 YSYEKL. V was clipped by 0 bases and J by 7 bases; unmatched bases: 5. The CDR3: CASSQDLGQGSEKLFF. The CDR3 bases are TGCGCCAGCAGCCAAGACTTGGGACAGGGGAGTGAAAAACTGTTTTTT.

The rearrangement uses TRBV4-1 and TRBJ2-7; 12 nucleotides align to TRBD2. Germline CDR1 MGHRA, CDR2 YSYEKL. The CDR3 runs to 17 residues. The trim removed 4 bases at V and 7 bases at J, leaving 14 bases unmatched. DNA of the CDR3: TGCGCCAGCAGCCCCTGGGGAGGACTAGCGGGGTCGAGGGAGCAGTACTTC. Translating it yields CASSPWGGLAGSREQYF.

This chain uses TRBV6-5 with TRBJ1-2; 7 bases are a match to TRBD1. V lost 0 bases, J lost 8 bases, and 3 bases stayed unmatched. CDR1 and CDR2 from the germline V gene are MNHEY and SVGAGI. The CDR3 has 13 residues. The CDR3 reads CASSYSPGGGYTF. DNA for the CDR3: TGTGCCAGCAGTTACTCGCCAGGGGGAGGCTACACCTTC.

The V gene is TRBV5-1, the J gene TRBJ2-5, with TRBD1 identical over 12 bases. Germline lookup yields CDR1 SGHRS and CDR2 YFSETQ. The V gene end was trimmed by 4 bases and the J gene end by 5 bases; junction bases not matched to a gene: 6. The CDR3 sequence is 15 residues long. In nucleotides, the CDR3 is TGCGCCAGCAGCGGGACAGGGGGCGCCGGGGAGACCCAGTACTTC. This sequence encodes CASSGTGGAGETQYF.

The chain uses TRBV7-2 and TRBJ1-2, with 11 bases identical to TRBD1. After removal of 4 bases from V and 1 base from J, the junction contained 2 bases not matched to a gene. CDR1 SGHTA and CDR2 FQGNSA come from the germline V gene. The CDR3 contains 15 residues. The CDR3 DNA reads TGTGCCAGCAGCTATGGGACAGGGGGTAACTATGGCTACACCTTC. This encodes CASSYGTGGNYGYTF. The full variable domain, with the rest looked up from reference TRBV7-2 and TRBJ1-2, is GAGVSQSPSNKVTEKGKDVELRCDPISGHTALYWYRQSLGQGLEFLIYFQGNSAPDKSGLPSDRFSAERTGGSVSTLTIQRTQQEDSAVYLCASSYGTGGNYGYTFGSGTRLTVV.

This clone appeared a few times. This chain joins TRBV19 and TRBJ1-1; 7 positions match TRBD1. V was pared by 4 bases and J by 4 bases, with 6 bases of the junction left unmatched. The CDR3 runs to 14 residues. Germline V CDR1 and CDR2: LNHDA, SQIVND (reference sequence). The CDR3 here is CASSSIQGSTEAFF. CDR3 sequence (DNA): TGTGCCAGTAGTAGTATACAGGGGAGCACTGAAGCTTTCTTT.

This sequence joins TRBV6-5 and TRBJ1-2; 7 nucleotides align to TRBD1. V dropped 0 bases and J dropped 8; count of bases not matched to a gene: 6. The CDR3 totals 14 residues. Germline V lookup: CDR1 MNHEY, CDR2 SVGAGI. The CDR3 nucleotides are TGTGCCAGCAGTTACTCCAGACAGGGTGGCGGCTACACCTTC. It specifies CASSYSRQGGGYTF.

As for this clone: The sample carries other DNA sequences with the same CDR3. The chain has TRBV5-1 and TRBJ2-1; 7 bases line up with TRBD2. This CDR3 is 16 amino acids long. V was pared by 0 bases and J by 0 bases, with 3 bases of the junction left unmatched. The germline gives CDR1 SGHRS, CDR2 YFSETQ. CDR3 protein: CASSLDGGSSYNEQFF. The CDR3 DNA follows: TGCGCCAGCAGCTTGGACGGGGGGAGCTCCTACAATGAGCAGTTCTTC. Full variable domain (remainder filled in from reference TRBV5-1 and TRBJ2-1): KAGVTQTPRYLIKTRGQQVTLSCSPISGHRSVSWYQQTPGQGLQFLFEYFSETQRNKGNFPGRFSGRQFSNSRSEMNVSTLELGDSALYLCASSLDGGSSYNEQFFGPGTRLTVL.